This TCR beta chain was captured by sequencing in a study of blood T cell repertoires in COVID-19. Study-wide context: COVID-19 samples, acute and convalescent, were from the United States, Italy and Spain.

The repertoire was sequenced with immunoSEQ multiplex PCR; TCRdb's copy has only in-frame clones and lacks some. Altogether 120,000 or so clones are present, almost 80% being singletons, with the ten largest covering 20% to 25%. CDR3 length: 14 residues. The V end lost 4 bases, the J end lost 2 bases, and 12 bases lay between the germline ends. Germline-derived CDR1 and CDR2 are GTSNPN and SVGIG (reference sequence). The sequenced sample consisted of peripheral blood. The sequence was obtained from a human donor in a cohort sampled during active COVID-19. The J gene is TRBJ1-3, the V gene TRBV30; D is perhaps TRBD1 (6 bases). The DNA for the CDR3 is TGTGCCTGGAACCTGGGGGGGCCTGGAAACACCATATATTTT. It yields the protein CAWNLGGPGNTIYF.